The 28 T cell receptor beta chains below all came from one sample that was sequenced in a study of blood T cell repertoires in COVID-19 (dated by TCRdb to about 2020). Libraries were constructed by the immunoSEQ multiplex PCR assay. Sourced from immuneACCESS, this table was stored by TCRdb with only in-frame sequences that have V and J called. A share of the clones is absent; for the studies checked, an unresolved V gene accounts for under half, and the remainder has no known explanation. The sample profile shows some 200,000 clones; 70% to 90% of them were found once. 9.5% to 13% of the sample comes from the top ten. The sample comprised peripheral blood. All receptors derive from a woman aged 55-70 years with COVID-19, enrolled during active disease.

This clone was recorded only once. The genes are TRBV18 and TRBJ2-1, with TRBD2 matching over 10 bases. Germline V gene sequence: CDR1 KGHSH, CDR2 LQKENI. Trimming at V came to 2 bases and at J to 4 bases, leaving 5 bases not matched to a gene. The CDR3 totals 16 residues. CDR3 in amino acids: CASSPKASGRYNEQFF. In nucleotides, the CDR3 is TGTGCCAGCTCACCAAAGGCTAGCGGGAGATACAATGAGCAGTTCTTC.

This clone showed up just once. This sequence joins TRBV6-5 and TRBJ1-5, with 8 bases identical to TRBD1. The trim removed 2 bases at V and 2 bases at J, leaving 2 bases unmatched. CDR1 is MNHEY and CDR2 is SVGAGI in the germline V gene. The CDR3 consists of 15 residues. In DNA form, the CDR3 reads TGTGCCAGCAGTTACGGGGGACAGGGCAATCAGCCCCAGCATTTT. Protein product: CASSYGGQGNQPQHF.

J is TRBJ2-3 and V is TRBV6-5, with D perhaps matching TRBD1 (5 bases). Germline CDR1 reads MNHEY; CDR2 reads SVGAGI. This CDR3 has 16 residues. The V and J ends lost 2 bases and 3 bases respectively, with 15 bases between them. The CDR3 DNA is TGTGCCAGCAGTTACCTCGCAGGGATGGGGACAGATACGCAGTATTTT. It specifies CASSYLAGMGTDTQYF.

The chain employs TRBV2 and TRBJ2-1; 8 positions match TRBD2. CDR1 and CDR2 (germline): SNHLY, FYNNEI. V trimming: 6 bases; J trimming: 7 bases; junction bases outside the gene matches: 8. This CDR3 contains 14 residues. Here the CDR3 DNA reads TGTGCCAGCAGCCGGGAGGCTAGCGGGAATGAGCAGTTCTTC. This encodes CASSREASGNEQFF.

CDR3 amino acids: CASSPTIAGVGYNEQFF. CDR3 coding DNA: TGTGCCAGCAGCCCGACGATAGCGGGAGTTGGCTACAATGAGCAGTTCTTC. This rearrangement joins TRBV9 to TRBJ2-1; 9 nucleotides align to TRBD2. CDR1 is SGDLS and CDR2 is YYNGEE in the germline V gene. V dropped 4 bases and J dropped 3; count of bases not matched to a gene: 11. The CDR3 contains 17 residues.

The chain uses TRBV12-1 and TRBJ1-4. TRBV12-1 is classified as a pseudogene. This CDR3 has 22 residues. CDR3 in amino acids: CASSFPLRNRDLGNATNEKLFF. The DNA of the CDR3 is TGTGCCAGCAGCTTTCCCCTACGTAACCGGGACTTAGGAAATGCAACTAATGAAAAACTGTTTTTT.

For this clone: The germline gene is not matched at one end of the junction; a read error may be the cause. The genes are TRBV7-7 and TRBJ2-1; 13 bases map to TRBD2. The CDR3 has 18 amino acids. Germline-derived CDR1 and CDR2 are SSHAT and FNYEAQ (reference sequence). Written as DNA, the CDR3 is TGTGCTAGCAGCTTAACTAGCGGGAGGGCCGAGGGGAAAAATGAGCAGTTCTTC. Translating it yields CASSLTSGRAEGKNEQFF.

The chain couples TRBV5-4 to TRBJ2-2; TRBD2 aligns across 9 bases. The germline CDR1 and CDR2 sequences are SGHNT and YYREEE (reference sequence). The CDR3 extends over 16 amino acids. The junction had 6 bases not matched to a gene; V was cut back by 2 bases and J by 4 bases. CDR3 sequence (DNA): TGTGCCAGCAGCTTTAAGGGGACTAGCATCACCGGGGAGCTGTTTTTT. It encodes CASSFKGTSITGELFF.

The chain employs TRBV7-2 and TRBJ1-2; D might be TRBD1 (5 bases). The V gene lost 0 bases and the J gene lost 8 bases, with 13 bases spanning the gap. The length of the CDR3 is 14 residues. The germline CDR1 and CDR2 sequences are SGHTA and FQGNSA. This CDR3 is CASSLAQGAQGYTF. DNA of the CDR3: TGTGCCAGCAGCTTAGCCCAAGGGGCGCAGGGCTACACCTTC.

The CDR3: CATTSGGIPYEQYF. CDR3 nucleotides: TGTGCCACCACCTCCGGGGGAATACCCTACGAGCAGTACTTC. This chain joins TRBV24-1 and TRBJ2-7, with a possible D match to TRBD2 (6 bases). Trimming removed 8 bases from V and 2 bases from J, with 15 bases in between. This CDR3 is 14 amino acids long. The V gene's germline CDR1 is KGHDR and CDR2 SFDVKD.

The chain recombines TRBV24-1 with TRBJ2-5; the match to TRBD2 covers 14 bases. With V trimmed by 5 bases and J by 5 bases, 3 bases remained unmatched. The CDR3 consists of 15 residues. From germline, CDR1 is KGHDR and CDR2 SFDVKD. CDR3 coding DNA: TGTGCCACCAGTGGACTAGCGGGAGGGCCGGAGACCCAGTACTTC. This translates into CATSGLAGGPETQYF.

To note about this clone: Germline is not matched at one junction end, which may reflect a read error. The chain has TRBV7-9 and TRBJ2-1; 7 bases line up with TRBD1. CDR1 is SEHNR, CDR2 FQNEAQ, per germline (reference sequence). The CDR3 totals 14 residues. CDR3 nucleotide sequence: TGTGCCAGCAGCTTAGCCTGGGGACAGAATGATCAGTTCTTC. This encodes CASSLAWGQNDQFF.

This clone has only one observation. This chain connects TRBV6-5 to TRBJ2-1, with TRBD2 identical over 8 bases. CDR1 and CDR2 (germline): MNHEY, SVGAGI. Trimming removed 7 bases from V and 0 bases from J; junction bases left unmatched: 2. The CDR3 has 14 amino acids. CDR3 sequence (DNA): TGTGCCAGCAAGGGGACTAGCTCCTACAATGAGCAGTTCTTC. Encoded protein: CASKGTSSYNEQFF.

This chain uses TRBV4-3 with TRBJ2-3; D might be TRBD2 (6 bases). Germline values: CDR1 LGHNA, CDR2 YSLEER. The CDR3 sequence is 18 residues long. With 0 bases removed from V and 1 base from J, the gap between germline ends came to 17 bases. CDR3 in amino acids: CASSQDWRARSGTDTQYF. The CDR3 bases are TGCGCCAGCAGCCAAGATTGGAGGGCTCGATCGGGCACAGATACGCAGTATTTT.

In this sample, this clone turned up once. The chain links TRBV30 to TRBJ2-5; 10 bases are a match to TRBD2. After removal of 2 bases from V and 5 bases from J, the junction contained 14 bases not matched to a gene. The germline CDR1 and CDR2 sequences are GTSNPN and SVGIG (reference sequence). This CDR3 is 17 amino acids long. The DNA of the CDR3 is TGTGCCTGGAGTAAGGGGGGAGCGGGAGGGCCCTCGGAGACCCAGTACTTC. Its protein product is CAWSKGGAGGPSETQYF.

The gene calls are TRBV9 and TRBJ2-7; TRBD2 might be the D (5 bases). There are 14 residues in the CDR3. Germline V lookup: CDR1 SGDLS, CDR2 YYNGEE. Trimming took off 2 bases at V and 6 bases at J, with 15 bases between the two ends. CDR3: CASSVAMMAGEQYF. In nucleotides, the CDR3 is TGTGCCAGCAGCGTCGCCATGATGGCGGGCGAGCAGTACTTC.

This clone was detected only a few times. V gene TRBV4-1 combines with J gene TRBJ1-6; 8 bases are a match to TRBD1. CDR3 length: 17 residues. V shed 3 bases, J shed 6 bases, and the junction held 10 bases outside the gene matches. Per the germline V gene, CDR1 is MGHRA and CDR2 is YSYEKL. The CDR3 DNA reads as TGCGCCAGCAGCCAGGAACCCTCGACAGGGGCTAATTCACCCCTCCACTTT. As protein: CASSQEPSTGANSPLHF.

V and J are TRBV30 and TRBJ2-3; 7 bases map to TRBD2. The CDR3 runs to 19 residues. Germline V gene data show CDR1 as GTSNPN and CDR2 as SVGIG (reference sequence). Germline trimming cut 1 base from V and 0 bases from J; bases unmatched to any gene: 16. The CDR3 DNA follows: TGTGCCTGGAGTGGAATACCCGGGAGGCCCTCCTCTAGCACAGATACGCAGTATTTT. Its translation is CAWSGIPGRPSSSTDTQYF.

The DNA of the CDR3 is TGTGCCAGCAGCCAAGGCGACAGGGGAATGTCTGCCAAAAACATTCAGTACTTC. Translation: CASSQGDRGMSAKNIQYF. The chain carries TRBV3-1 (or the pseudogene TRBV3-2) and TRBJ2-4; TRBD1 matches 8 bases. From germline, CDR1 is LGHDT and CDR2 YNNKEL (reference sequence). CDR3 size: 18 residues. V was clipped by 1 base and J by 1 base; unmatched bases: 9.

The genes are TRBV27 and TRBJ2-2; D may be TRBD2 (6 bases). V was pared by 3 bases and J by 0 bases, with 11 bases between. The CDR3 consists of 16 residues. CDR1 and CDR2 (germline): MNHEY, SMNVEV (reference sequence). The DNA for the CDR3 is TGTGCCAGCAGTTTCGCGGGGACTCCGAACACCGGGGAGCTGTTTTTT. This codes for CASSFAGTPNTGELFF.

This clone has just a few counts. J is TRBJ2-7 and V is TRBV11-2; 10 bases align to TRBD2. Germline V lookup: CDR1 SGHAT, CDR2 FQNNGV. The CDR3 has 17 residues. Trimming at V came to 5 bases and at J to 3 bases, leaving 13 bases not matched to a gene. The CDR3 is CASSGQLAGVAFYEQYF. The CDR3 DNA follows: TGTGCCAGCAGCGGGCAGCTAGCGGGAGTTGCTTTCTACGAGCAGTACTTC.

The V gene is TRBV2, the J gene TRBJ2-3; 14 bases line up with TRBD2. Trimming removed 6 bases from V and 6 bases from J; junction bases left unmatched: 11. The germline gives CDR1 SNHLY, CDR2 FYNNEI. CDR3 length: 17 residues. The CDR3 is CASSTSTSGRVADTQYF. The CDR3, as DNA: TGTGCCAGCAGCACATCGACTAGCGGGAGGGTAGCCGATACGCAGTATTTT.

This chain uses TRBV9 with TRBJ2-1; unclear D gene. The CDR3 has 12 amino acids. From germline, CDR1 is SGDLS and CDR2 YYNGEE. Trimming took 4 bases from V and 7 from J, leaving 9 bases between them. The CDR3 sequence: CASSLNRNEQFF. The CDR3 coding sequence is TGTGCCAGCAGCCTAAATCGTAATGAGCAGTTCTTC.

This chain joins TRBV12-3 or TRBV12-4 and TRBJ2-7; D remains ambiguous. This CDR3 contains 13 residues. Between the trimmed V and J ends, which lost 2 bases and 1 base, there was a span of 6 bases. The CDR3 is CASSLRLSYEQYF. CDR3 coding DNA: TGTGCCAGCAGTTTACGACTGTCCTACGAGCAGTACTTC.

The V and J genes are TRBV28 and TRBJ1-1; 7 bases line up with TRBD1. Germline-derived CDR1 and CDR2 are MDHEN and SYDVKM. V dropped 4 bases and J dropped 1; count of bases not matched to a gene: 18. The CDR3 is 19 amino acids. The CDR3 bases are TGTGCCAGCAGTTCCGACCTCGTCTCTGATTGGGACAGGAACACTGAAGCTTTCTTT. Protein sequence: CASSSDLVSDWDRNTEAFF.

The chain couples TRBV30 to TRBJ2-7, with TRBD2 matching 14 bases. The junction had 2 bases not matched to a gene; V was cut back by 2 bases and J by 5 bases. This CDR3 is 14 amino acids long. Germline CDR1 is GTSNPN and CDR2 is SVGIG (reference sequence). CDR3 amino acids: CAWSRTSGRNEQYF. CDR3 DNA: TGTGCCTGGAGTAGGACTAGCGGGAGGAACGAGCAGTACTTC.

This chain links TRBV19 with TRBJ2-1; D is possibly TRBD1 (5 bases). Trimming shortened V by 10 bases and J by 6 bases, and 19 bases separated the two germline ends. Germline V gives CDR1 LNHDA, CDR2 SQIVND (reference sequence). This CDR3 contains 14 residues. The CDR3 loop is CATDSWQGANEQFF. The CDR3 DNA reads TGTGCCACCGACTCGTGGCAGGGCGCCAATGAGCAGTTCTTC.

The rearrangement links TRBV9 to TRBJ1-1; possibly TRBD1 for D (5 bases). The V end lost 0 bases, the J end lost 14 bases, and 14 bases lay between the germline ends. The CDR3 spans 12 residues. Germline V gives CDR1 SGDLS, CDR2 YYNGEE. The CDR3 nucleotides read TGTGCCAGCAGCGTAGTCGAGCAGGGCCGCTTCTTT. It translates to CASSVVEQGRFF. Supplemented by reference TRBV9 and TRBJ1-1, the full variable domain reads DSGVTQTPKHLITATGQRVTLRCSPRSGDLSVYWYQQSLDQGLQFLIQYYNGEERAKGNILERFSAQQFPDLHSELNLSSLELGDSALYFCASSVVEQGRFFGQGTRLTVV.